This TCR beta chain is drawn from a study of T cells after yellow fever vaccination. Across the whole study: Separation of EM, EMRA, CM and Tscm memory subsets by sorting relied on CD3, CD45RA, CCR7 and CD95. Researchers used SMART-Seq v4 Ultra Low Input to prepare fractions that had low cell numbers.

This clonotype was seen many times. Via MiXCR, TCRdb re-called the 5' RACE reads, giving one row per CDR3 protein. The sample lists 11,000 to 15,000 distinct CDR3 sequences; 6% to 8% were seen once. The CDR3 runs to 12 residues. CDR1 is KGHSH, CDR2 LQKENI, per germline. Trimming pared 6 bases from V and 9 bases from J, leaving 12 bases between. V usage is TRBV18 and J usage is TRBJ2-1, with D possibly being TRBD1 or TRBD2 (5 bases each). The source is a man aged 18 to 29 who received the YFV17D yellow fever vaccine. The sequenced sample was PBMCs, either bulk or a sorted T-cell subset (CD4+, CD8+, memory, or dextramer-sorted; not recorded which), obtained on the day of the yellow fever booster vaccination. The chain's CDR3 is CASSKGTGEQFF. CDR3 nucleotides: TGTGCCAGCTCCAAGGGGACCGGTGAGCAGTTCTTC. Full variable domain (remainder filled in from reference TRBV18 and TRBJ2-1): NAGVMQNPRHLVRRRGQEARLRCSPMKGHSHVYWYRQLPEEGLKFMVYLQKENIIDESGMPKERFSAEFPKEGPSILRIQQVVRGDSAAYFCASSKGTGEQFFGPGTRLTVL.